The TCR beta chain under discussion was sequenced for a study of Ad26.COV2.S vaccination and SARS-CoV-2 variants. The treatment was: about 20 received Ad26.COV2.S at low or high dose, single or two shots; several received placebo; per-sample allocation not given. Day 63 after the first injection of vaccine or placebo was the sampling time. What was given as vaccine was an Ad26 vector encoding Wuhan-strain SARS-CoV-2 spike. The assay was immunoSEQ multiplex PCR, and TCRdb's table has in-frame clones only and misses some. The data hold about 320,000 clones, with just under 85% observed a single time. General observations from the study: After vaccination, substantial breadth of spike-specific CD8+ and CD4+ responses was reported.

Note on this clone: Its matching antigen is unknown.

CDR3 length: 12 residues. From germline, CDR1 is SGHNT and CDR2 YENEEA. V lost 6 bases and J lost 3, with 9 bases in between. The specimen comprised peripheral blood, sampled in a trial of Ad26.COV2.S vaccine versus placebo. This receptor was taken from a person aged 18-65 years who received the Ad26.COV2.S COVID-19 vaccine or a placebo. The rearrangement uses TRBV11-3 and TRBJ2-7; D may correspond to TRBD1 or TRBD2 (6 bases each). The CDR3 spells CASSRGLYEQYF. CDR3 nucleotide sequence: TGTGCCAGCAGTCGGGGGCTCTACGAGCAGTACTTC. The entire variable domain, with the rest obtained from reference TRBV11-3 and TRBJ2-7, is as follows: EAGVVQSPRYKIIEKKQPVAFWCNPISGHNTLYWYLQNLGQGPELLIRYENEEAVDDSQLPKDRFSAERLKGVDSTLKIQPAELGDSAVYLCASSRGLYEQYFGPGTRLTVT.